This TCR beta chain was sequenced in a study of shared clonotypes between healthy human individuals. Per the study methods: Junction-only sequences without quality scores came from ImmunoSEQ, so filtering differed. Repertoires were generated with immunoSEQ multiplex PCR, while TCRdb's copy carries only in-frame clones and drops some. The D gene and trimming were derived from the DNA, and the V and J assignments and clone size from that table. The table has under 750,000 clones, roughly two thirds seen once. About this clone itself: The antigen is unknown.

CDR3 size: 11 residues. V was pared by 6 bases and J by 4 bases, with 6 bases between. Germline assignment: CDR1 MNHNS and CDR2 SASEGT. Study-wide points: The study found lower generation probabilities in non-shared clonotypes than in those shared by all four donors. Naive CD4 clonotype sharing across four donors was about 5%.

Each donor was a Caucasian adult residing in Nashville, Tennessee. The chain has TRBV6-1 and TRBJ1-2; no firm D call. The sample comprised memory CD4+ T cells sorted from blood. The sample's subset: CD45RA-negative fraction. The clonotype comes from a woman between 25 and 40 years old in good health. CDR3 DNA: TGTGCCAGCAGATTCAGCTATGGCTACACCTTC. Its translation: CASRFSYGYTF.